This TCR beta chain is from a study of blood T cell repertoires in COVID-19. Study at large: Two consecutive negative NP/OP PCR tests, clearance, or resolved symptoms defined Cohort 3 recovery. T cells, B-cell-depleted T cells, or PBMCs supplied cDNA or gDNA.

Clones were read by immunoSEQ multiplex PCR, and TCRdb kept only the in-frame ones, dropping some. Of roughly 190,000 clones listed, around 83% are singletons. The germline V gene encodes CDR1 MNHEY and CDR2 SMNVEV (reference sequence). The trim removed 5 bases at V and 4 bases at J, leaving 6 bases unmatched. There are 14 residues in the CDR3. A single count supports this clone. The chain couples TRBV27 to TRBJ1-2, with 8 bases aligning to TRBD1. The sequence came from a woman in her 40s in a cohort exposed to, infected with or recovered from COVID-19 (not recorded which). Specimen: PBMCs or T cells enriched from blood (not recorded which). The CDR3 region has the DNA TGTGCCAGCAGTCCTCGGACAGGGAGCTATGGCTACACCTTC. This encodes CASSPRTGSYGYTF.